One and the same sample provided the 18 T cell receptor beta chains below, sequenced in a study of early T cells in non-severe SARS-CoV-2 infection. A single record per CDR3 protein comes from TCRdb applying MiXCR to the 5' RACE reads. Here the sample spans around 46,000 distinct CDR3 sequences, 4.5% to 7% being singletons. Specimen: whole blood. All receptors derive from an adult who was a healthcare worker with PCR-confirmed SARS-CoV-2 infection or an uninfected control (not recorded which).

This clonotype was counted ten times or more. The chain carries TRBV14 and TRBJ2-1; 12 nucleotides agree with TRBD2. Germline-derived CDR1 and CDR2 are SGHDN and FVKESK. There are 16 residues in the CDR3. The V segment lost 3 bases and the J segment 4 bases; nucleotides outside the gene matches: 4. The CDR3 protein is CASSQGGLAGYNEQFF. Written as DNA, the CDR3 is TGTGCCAGCAGCCAGGGGGGACTAGCGGGTTACAATGAGCAGTTCTTC.

In DNA, the CDR3 is TGTGCCAGCAGCTCTTCAGAGCGGGACCCAGAGACCCAGTACTTC. It yields the protein CASSSSERDPETQYF. The chain couples TRBV7-8 to TRBJ2-5; 7 bases align to TRBD2. After removal of 4 bases from V and 4 bases from J, the junction contained 9 bases not matched to a gene. CDR3 length: 15 residues. The germline V gene encodes CDR1 SGHVS and CDR2 FQNEAQ.

This clonotype appeared many times. V gene TRBV7-2 combines with J gene TRBJ2-1, with D possibly matching TRBD2 (6 bases). CDR1 and CDR2 (germline): SGHTA, FQGNSA. The V end lost 1 base, the J end lost 9 bases, and 16 bases lay between the germline ends. CDR3 length: 15 residues. The CDR3 reads CASSLDGTGVFEQFF. In DNA, the CDR3 is TGTGCCAGCAGCTTAGATGGGACTGGGGTGTTTGAGCAGTTCTTC.

The J gene is TRBJ2-7, the V gene TRBV21-1; the listed D gene, TRBD1, was not tested against the DNA. TRBV21-1 counts as a pseudogene. The CDR3 runs 14 residues. The CDR3 loop is CASSKGQVSYEQYF. The CDR3 region has the DNA TGTGCCAGCAGCAAGGGGCAGGTCTCCTACGAGCAGTACTTC.

This clonotype was seen many times. The conserved phenylalanine or tryptophan normally closing the CDR3 is absent here, so this likely arose from a read error. V usage is TRBV20-1 and J usage is TRBJ2-7; TRBD1 is a possible D gene (5 bases). The CDR3 has 14 amino acids. CDR1 and CDR2 from the germline V gene are DFQATT and SNEGSKA (reference sequence). V lost 3 bases, J lost 0 bases, and 12 bases lay in between. CDR3 coding DNA: TGCAGTGCTAGCGGGCAGGGTTCCTCCTACGAGCAGTACTTG. Translating gives CSASGQGSSYEQYL.

This clonotype was found many times. The chain recombines TRBV4-3 with TRBJ2-7, with TRBD1 identical over 10 bases. The V gene end was trimmed by 8 bases and the J gene end by 2 bases; junction bases not matched to a gene: 12. CDR1 LGHNA and CDR2 YSLEER come from the germline V gene. The CDR3 has 16 amino acids. The CDR3 DNA reads as TGCGCCAGCTCAAACTATCCGGGACAGGGGACCTACGAGCAGTACTTC. Encoded protein: CASSNYPGQGTYEQYF.

The rearrangement links TRBV6-1 to TRBJ1-5; D call uncertain. V dropped 6 bases and J dropped 4 bases, with 13 bases sitting between them. Germline V gives CDR1 MNHNS, CDR2 SASEGT. This CDR3 has 14 amino acids. The CDR3 region is CASSPDGLNQPQHF. In DNA, the CDR3 is TGTGCCAGCAGCCCGGACGGGTTAAATCAGCCCCAGCATTTT.

The V and J genes are TRBV6-2 or TRBV6-3 and TRBJ2-2; D is undetermined. CDR1 is MNHEY and CDR2 is SVGEGT in the germline V gene. This CDR3 has 14 residues. V gave up 6 bases and J gave up 7 bases, with 15 bases separating them. DNA for the CDR3: TGTGCCAGCAGCCGCCGGATTGGAAACGGGGAGCTGTTTTTT. Protein product: CASSRRIGNGELFF.

This clonotype appeared many times. J is TRBJ1-1 and V is TRBV4-2, with D possibly matching TRBD1 (5 bases). Germline assignment: CDR1 LGHNA and CDR2 YNFKEQ. The CDR3 has 14 residues. Trimming took off 1 base at V and 4 bases at J, with 10 bases between the two ends. CDR3 in amino acids: CASSQGGESTEAFF. The CDR3 nucleotides are TGTGCCAGCAGCCAAGGGGGCGAAAGCACTGAAGCTTTCTTT.

The rearrangement links TRBV5-1 to TRBJ2-3; no firm D call. The germline V and J ends were trimmed by 0 bases and 2 bases, with 7 bases remaining between them. The CDR3 runs to 14 residues. Per germline, CDR1 SGHRS and CDR2 YFSETQ. This chain's CDR3 is CASSLEAHTDTQYF. DNA for the CDR3: TGCGCCAGCAGCTTGGAAGCGCACACAGATACGCAGTATTTT.

There are many counts of this clonotype. The chain joins TRBV20-1 to TRBJ1-6; 8 nucleotides match TRBD1. This CDR3 contains 14 residues. Per the germline V gene, CDR1 is DFQATT and CDR2 is SNEGSKA (reference sequence). The junction had 7 bases not matched to a gene; V was cut back by 6 bases and J by 6 bases. CDR3 sequence: CSARGQGRNSPLHF. CDR3 in DNA: TGCAGTGCACGAGGACAGGGTCGTAATTCACCCCTCCACTTT.

This clonotype was counted at least ten times. The rearrangement joins TRBV12-3 or TRBV12-4 to TRBJ1-5, with D hard to call. The CDR3 loop spans 13 amino acids. Trimming pared 1 base from V and 6 bases from J, leaving 7 bases between. CDR3 in DNA: TGTGCCAGCAGTTTAGGGGGATCTCAGCCCCAGCATTTT. Encoded protein: CASSLGGSQPQHF.

This CDR3 reads CAISERMLMNTGELFF. DNA of the CDR3: TGTGCCATCAGTGAGAGAATGCTCATGAACACCGGGGAGCTGTTTTTT. The chain joins TRBV10-3 to TRBJ2-2, with D unresolved. This CDR3 spans 16 amino acids. Germline V gives CDR1 ENHRY, CDR2 SYGVKD. Trimming removed 2 bases from V and 1 base from J, with 11 bases in between.

This rearrangement joins TRBV2 to TRBJ2-7, with a possible D match to TRBD1 (6 bases). The germline CDR1 and CDR2 sequences are SNHLY and FYNNEI. The CDR3 is 12 amino acids. Between the trimmed V and J ends, which lost 7 bases and 3 bases, there was a span of 10 bases. This chain's CDR3 is CASNPTGYEQYF. The CDR3 DNA sequence: TGTGCCAGCAACCCGACAGGCTACGAGCAGTACTTC.

There are many counts of this clonotype. This rearrangement joins TRBV18 to TRBJ1-1, with D possibly matching TRBD1 (5 bases). Germline values: CDR1 KGHSH, CDR2 LQKENI. The CDR3 totals 15 residues. Trimming took 2 bases from V and 3 from J, leaving 13 bases between them. This CDR3 reads CASSPGGVRDTEAFF. DNA for the CDR3: TGTGCCAGCTCACCAGGAGGGGTGCGGGACACTGAAGCTTTCTTT.

In its sample, this clonotype was seen many times. The CDR3 reads CASSPMTGGQETQYF. The CDR3 nucleotides read TGTGCCAGCTCACCAATGACCGGGGGCCAAGAGACCCAGTACTTC. The chain employs TRBV18 and TRBJ2-5, with a tentative D call TRBD2 (6 bases). Trimming shortened V by 2 bases and J by 1 base, and 11 bases separated the two germline ends. CDR1 and CDR2 from the germline V gene are KGHSH and LQKENI. This CDR3 is built from 15 residues.

This clonotype has more than one count but fewer than ten. The chain couples TRBV30 to TRBJ2-1; D tentatively fits TRBD1 or TRBD2 (5 bases each). Per the germline V gene, CDR1 is GTSNPN and CDR2 is SVGIG (reference sequence). This CDR3 comprises 12 residues. V was cut by 5 bases and J by 8 bases, with 13 bases left in between. The CDR3 nucleotides are TGTGCCTGGGGGGGAGTGTTAGATGAGCAGTTCTTC. It translates to CAWGGVLDEQFF.

This clonotype was counted ten times or more. V and J are TRBV19 and TRBJ1-4; D remains ambiguous. CDR3 length: 13 amino acids. V lost 10 bases and J lost 7, with 16 bases in between. The germline V gene encodes CDR1 LNHDA and CDR2 SQIVND (reference sequence). CDR3 bases: TGTGCCACCTCCCGGGCCCGAGGTGAAAAACTGTTTTTT. This encodes CATSRARGEKLFF.